These T cell receptor beta chains were read from a single sample in a study of early T cells in non-severe SARS-CoV-2 infection. A single record per CDR3 protein comes from TCRdb applying MiXCR to the 5' RACE reads. The table records some 81,000 distinct CDR3 sequences, 15% to 20% of them present only once. Sequenced material: whole blood. The origin of the receptors is an adult who was a healthcare worker with PCR-confirmed SARS-CoV-2 infection or an uninfected control (not recorded which). Each CDR3 is given with its conserved first and last residue. The D gene is left open where the match is weak. Expanded clones are given a class, and other clones once, few, many or no size at all.

>TRBD2|.|TRBV6-5|TRBJ2-1
CASRQTSGGRFWFF
TGTGCCAGCAGACAGACTAGCGGGGGACGTTTTTGGTTCTTC
>.|few|TRBV20-1|TRBJ2-3
CSAREGTDTQYF
TGCAGTGCTAGAGAGGGCACAGATACGCAGTATTTT
>TRBD1|.|TRBV10-1|TRBJ2-7
CASSGQGAYEQYF
TGCGCCAGCTCGGGACAGGGGGCCTACGAGCAGTACTTC
>.|many|TRBV13|TRBJ2-1
CASGWVDEQFF
TGTGCCAGCGGGTGGGTGGATGAGCAGTTCTTC
>.|.|TRBV10-3|TRBJ2-7
CAISVGGYEQYF
TGTGCCATCAGTGTGGGCGGATACGAGCAGTACTTC
>TRBD1|.|TRBV11-1|TRBJ1-1
CASSPSDRAAFTEAFF
TGTGCCAGCAGCCCTTCGGACAGGGCAGCCTTCACTGAAGCTTTCTTT
>.|.|TRBV5-1|TRBJ1-1
CASSSTPTGLNTEAFF
TGCGCCAGCAGCTCGACCCCCACAGGGTTAAACACTGAAGCTTTCTTT
>TRBD1|few|TRBV11-3|TRBJ1-6
CASSFRDRDNSPLHF
TGTGCCAGCAGCTTCCGGGACAGGGATAATTCACCCCTCCACTTT
>TRBD2|few|TRBV12-3/TRBV12-4|TRBJ2-7
CASSLTSGGLVEQYF
TGTGCCAGCAGTTTAACTAGCGGGGGACTAGTTGAGCAGTACTTC
>.|.|TRBV27|TRBJ2-3
CASSLSGGPLTDTQYF
TGTGCCAGCAGTTTATCAGGGGGGCCGCTCACAGATACGCAGTATTTT
>.|.|TRBV14|TRBJ2-1
CASSPRLVGEQFF
TGTGCCAGCAGCCCCCGACTCGTTGGTGAGCAGTTCTTC
>.|.|TRBV20-1|TRBJ2-7
CSAPDRRGEQYF
TGCAGTGCTCCCGACAGGAGGGGAGAGCAGTACTTC
>.|few|TRBV24-1|TRBJ2-7
CATSDLPGRDTPYEQYF
TGTGCCACCAGTGATTTGCCCGGACGGGACACCCCCTACGAGCAGTACTTC
>.|.|TRBV11-2|TRBJ2-2
CASSLIGELFF
TGTGCCAGCAGCTTAATCGGGGAGCTGTTTTTT
>.|.|TRBV7-2|TRBJ2-1
CASSSRQLSAYNEQFF
TGTGCCAGCAGCTCCCGACAGCTTTCTGCTTACAATGAGCAGTTCTTC
>TRBD2|.|TRBV28|TRBJ2-5
CASSFSPGLAGRETQYF
TGTGCCAGCAGTTTCTCCCCCGGGCTAGCGGGAAGGGAGACCCAGTACTTC
>.|.|TRBV11-2|TRBJ2-3
CASSLAKRAGTDTQYF
TGTGCCAGCAGCTTGGCTAAGCGGGCAGGCACAGATACGCAGTATTTT
>.|.|TRBV5-1|TRBJ2-7
CASSLEGGTYEQYF
TGCGCCAGCAGCTTGGAAGGGGGAACCTACGAGCAGTACTTC
>.|.|TRBV7-2|TRBJ1-5
CASSLAVHTSGQPQHF
TGTGCCAGCAGCTTAGCGGTACACACATCAGGCCAGCCCCAGCATTTT
>TRBD1|.|TRBV19|TRBJ2-7
CASDRGGEQYF
TGTGCCAGCGACAGGGGAGGCGAGCAGTACTTC
>.|few|TRBV12-3/TRBV12-4|TRBJ1-1
CASSSPGSNTEAFF
TGTGCCAGCAGTTCCCCGGGTTCTAACACTGAAGCTTTCTTT
>.|few|TRBV5-1|TRBJ2-1
CASSSVGTSTNEQFF
TGCGCCAGCAGCTCGGTCGGGACCTCAACCAATGAGCAGTTCTTC
>TRBD2|many|TRBV12-3/TRBV12-4|TRBJ2-2
CASSLERGEGTGELFF
TGTGCCAGCAGTTTGGAGCGGGGGGAAGGCACCGGGGAGCTGTTTTTT
>.|few|TRBV5-1|TRBJ2-1
CASSSRTFRDNEQFF
TGCGCCAGCAGCTCCCGGACTTTCAGGGACAATGAGCAGTTCTTC
>.|.|TRBV13|TRBJ2-6
CASSFSGHSSGANVLTF
TGTGCCAGCAGCTTTTCGGGACACTCCTCTGGGGCCAACGTCCTGACTTTC
>TRBD1|few|TRBV12-3/TRBV12-4|TRBJ2-7
CASSLGTGLRYEQYF
TGTGCCAGCAGTTTAGGGACAGGCCTTCGTTACGAGCAGTACTTC
>.|.|TRBV25-1|TRBJ2-5
CVSRQGEETQYF
TGTGTCAGCAGGCAGGGAGAAGAGACCCAGTACTTC
>TRBD1|few|TRBV7-2|TRBJ1-1
CASSPPGTGGEAFF
TGTGCCAGCAGCCCACCCGGGACAGGGGGCGAAGCTTTCTTT
>.|few|TRBV14|TRBJ1-1
CASSQVVVAEAFF
TGTGCCAGCAGCCAAGTGGTGGTCGCCGAAGCTTTCTTT
>.|.|TRBV6-6|TRBJ2-5
CASSYGTTQETQYF
TGTGCCAGCAGTTACGGCACAACCCAAGAGACCCAGTACTTC
>TRBD1|.|TRBV7-9|TRBJ1-4
CASSLGGTGNEKLFF
TGTGCCAGCAGCTTAGGGGGGACAGGGAACGAAAAACTGTTTTTT
>.|.|TRBV10-3|TRBJ1-2
CAIYRANYGYTF
TGTGCCATCTACAGGGCTAACTATGGCTACACCTTC